Each of the 27 T cell receptor beta chains below was sequenced from the same sample in a study of blood T cell repertoires in COVID-19. Clones were sequenced by immunoSEQ multiplex PCR, and TCRdb holds only the in-frame ones, with some missing. This table holds 95,000 to 110,000 clones, approximately 80% found once. The sequencing input was peripheral blood. The receptors shown here come from a man between 60 and 75 years old with acute or convalescent COVID-19.

The V call is TRBV11-3, the J call TRBJ2-7, with 9 nucleotides matching TRBD1. J lost 2 bases, V lost 0 bases, and 2 bases had no gene match. This CDR3 is built from 15 residues. In germline, CDR1 is SGHNT, CDR2 YENEEA. The CDR3 DNA follows: TGTGCCAGCAGCTTAGAAAGGACAGGGGCCTACGAGCAGTACTTC. It codes for CASSLERTGAYEQYF.

The chain uses TRBV5-1 and TRBJ1-4; TRBD1 agrees at 8 bases. Trimming cost V 4 bases and J 6 bases; bases outside gene matches: 11. Germline assignment: CDR1 SGHRS and CDR2 YFSETQ. The CDR3 is made up of 16 amino acids. The CDR3 coding sequence is TGCGCCAGCAGCCGGACAGGGATCGAAGATGATGAAAAACTGTTTTTT. It yields the protein CASSRTGIEDDEKLFF.

This clone is a singleton in its sample. The chain uses TRBV19 and TRBJ2-1; TRBD1 aligns across 7 bases. Germline CDR1 reads LNHDA; CDR2 reads SQIVND (reference sequence). With V trimmed by 3 bases and J by 3 bases, 2 bases remained unmatched. This CDR3 is built from 14 residues. The CDR3 DNA sequence: TGTGCCAGTAGTATCCCAGGGGGCTACAATGAGCAGTTCTTC. Translation: CASSIPGGYNEQFF.

The V and J genes are TRBV30 and TRBJ1-1; D is perhaps TRBD1 (5 bases). V was shortened by 5 bases and J by 1 base, with 8 bases between the two germline ends. The CDR3 loop spans 12 amino acids. The germline CDR1 and CDR2 sequences are GTSNPN and SVGIG (reference sequence). CDR3 region: CAWGDRNTEAFF. The CDR3 bases are TGTGCCTGGGGCGACAGGAACACTGAAGCTTTCTTT.

This chain links TRBV12-3 or TRBV12-4 with TRBJ2-7; tentatively, D is TRBD2 (5 bases). The CDR3 covers 13 residues. V dropped 6 bases and J dropped 2 bases, with 11 bases sitting between them. The CDR3 DNA sequence: TGTGCCAGCAGGCTAGGACTGACCTACGAGCAGTACTTC. Its protein is CASRLGLTYEQYF.

This clone turned up a few times. This chain links TRBV25-1 with TRBJ2-7; perhaps TRBD2 as D (5 bases). The CDR3 has 11 amino acids. CDR1 MGHDK and CDR2 SYGVNS come from the germline V gene. V lost 7 bases, J lost 3 bases, and 7 bases lay in between. This chain's CDR3 is CASTGGYEQYF. CDR3 sequence (DNA): TGTGCCAGCACAGGAGGCTACGAGCAGTACTTC.

The J gene is TRBJ2-5, the V gene TRBV6-1; 10 nucleotides line up with TRBD2. Germline-derived CDR1 and CDR2 are MNHNS and SASEGT. Losses at the gene ends were 1 base for V and 5 bases for J; bases not matched to a gene: 1. The CDR3 consists of 14 residues. This chain's CDR3 is CASSEGTSGETQYF. CDR3 nucleotide sequence: TGTGCCAGCAGTGAAGGGACTAGCGGTGAGACCCAGTACTTC.

The chain has TRBV28 and TRBJ2-2; TRBD2 aligns across 16 bases. Trimming removed 4 bases from V and 5 bases from J; junction bases left unmatched: 7. The germline V gene encodes CDR1 MDHEN and CDR2 SYDVKM. The CDR3 totals 18 residues. CDR3: CASSSGTSGRASTGELFF. The CDR3 DNA is TGTGCCAGCAGTTCCGGGACTAGCGGGAGGGCCTCGACCGGGGAGCTGTTTTTT.

V gene TRBV19 combines with J gene TRBJ2-6; 9 nucleotides match TRBD2. V dropped 4 bases and J dropped 0; count of bases not matched to a gene: 4. CDR3 length: 17 residues. Per the germline V gene, CDR1 is LNHDA and CDR2 is SQIVND (reference sequence). The CDR3 protein is CASSKVREGSGANVLTF. The DNA for the CDR3 is TGTGCCAGTAGTAAGGTGCGGGAGGGCTCTGGGGCCAACGTCCTGACTTTC.

This chain joins TRBV7-8 and TRBJ1-6; 7 nucleotides agree with TRBD1. The ends lost 4 bases at V and 5 bases at J; junction bases unmatched: 5. In germline, CDR1 is SGHVS, CDR2 FQNEAQ. This CDR3 has 15 residues. The CDR3 coding sequence is TGTGCCAGCAGCTCACTGGGACAGAATAATTCACCCCTCCACTTT. Translating it yields CASSSLGQNNSPLHF.

This chain joins TRBV5-8 and TRBJ1-1; D perhaps matches TRBD1 (5 bases). The V end was cut by 4 bases, the J end by 6 bases, with 16 bases between. From germline, CDR1 is SGHTS and CDR2 YDEGEE. The CDR3 contains 14 residues. The CDR3 nucleotides read TGTGCCAGCAGCCCTCAGGGTGTGAATTCTGAAGCTTTCTTT. Amino acids: CASSPQGVNSEAFF.

A few counts support this clone. The V and J genes are TRBV11-3 and TRBJ1-2; 8 bases align to TRBD1. The ends lost 0 bases at V and 5 bases at J; junction bases unmatched: 5. The CDR3 runs 15 residues. The germline gives CDR1 SGHNT, CDR2 YENEEA. CDR3 sequence: CASSLEGGQGYGYTF. CDR3 nucleotide sequence: TGTGCCAGCAGCTTAGAGGGCGGACAGGGATATGGCTACACCTTC.

This clone was found a few times. The chain employs TRBV9 and TRBJ2-2; 9 bases map to TRBD1. Germline CDR1 SGDLS, CDR2 YYNGEE. V was clipped by 6 bases and J by 6 bases; unmatched bases: 6. The CDR3 spans 14 residues. Here the CDR3 reads CASTTRQGAGELFF. The CDR3 coding sequence is TGTGCCAGCACCACCAGACAGGGGGCCGGGGAGCTGTTTTTT.

This clone was counted only a few times. V is TRBV6-5 and J is TRBJ2-4; 7 bases are shared with TRBD2. The V gene's germline CDR1 is MNHEY and CDR2 SVGAGI. V was clipped by 8 bases and J by 9 bases; unmatched bases: 13. The CDR3 is 14 amino acids. CDR3 bases: TGTGCCAGCGGGACGGGAGGCCCGAGAGGCATTCAGTACTTC. It encodes CASGTGGPRGIQYF.

The chain couples TRBV11-3 to TRBJ2-7; TRBD1 agrees at 10 bases. The CDR3 has 14 residues. J was trimmed by 9 bases and V by 5 bases; bases with no gene match: 10. Germline V gene sequence: CDR1 SGHNT, CDR2 YENEEA. The DNA for the CDR3 is TGTGCCAGCAGCGCAGGGACAGGGGCAGCAGTGCAGTACTTC. This translates into CASSAGTGAAVQYF. The full variable domain, completed using reference TRBV11-3 and TRBJ2-7, is EAGVVQSPRYKIIEKKQPVAFWCNPISGHNTLYWYLQNLGQGPELLIRYENEEAVDDSQLPKDRFSAERLKGVDSTLKIQPAELGDSAVYLCASSAGTGAAVQYFGPGTRLTVT.

J is TRBJ2-5 and V is TRBV10-3; the D is unclear. Trimming cost V 11 bases and J 3 bases, with 10 bases left between them. The length of the CDR3 is 11 residues. Looked up from germline, CDR1 is ENHRY and CDR2 is SYGVKD. CDR3 DNA sequence: TGTGCCGCGGCCGAAGAAGAGACCCAGTACTTC. Encoded protein: CAAAEEETQYF.

The chain links TRBV29-1 to TRBJ2-5; 9 bases are a match to TRBD1. The V gene's germline CDR1 is SQVTM and CDR2 ANQGSEA. This CDR3 comprises 15 residues. The V and J ends lost 0 bases and 2 bases, in that order; junction bases with no gene match: 4. This chain's CDR3 is CSVEDPGTGQETQYF. Written as DNA, the CDR3 is TGCAGCGTTGAAGATCCCGGGACAGGGCAAGAGACCCAGTACTTC. Supplemented by reference TRBV29-1 and TRBJ2-5, the full variable domain reads SAVISQKPSRDICQRGTSLTIQCQVDSQVTMMFWYRQQPGQSLTLIATANQGSEATYESGFVIDKFPISRPNLTFSTLTVSNMSPEDSSIYLCSVEDPGTGQETQYFGPGTRLLVL.

The chain recombines TRBV30 with TRBJ1-2, with TRBD1 identical over 7 bases. This CDR3 has 14 residues. V trimming: 7 bases; J trimming: 6 bases; junction bases outside the gene matches: 14. The germline gives CDR1 GTSNPN, CDR2 SVGIG (reference sequence). CDR3: CAFPPKQGPHGYTF. The CDR3, as DNA: TGTGCCTTCCCTCCTAAACAGGGGCCGCATGGCTACACCTTC.

This clone was seen a single time. V is TRBV5-4 and J is TRBJ1-2, with 8 nucleotides matching TRBD1. V lost 1 base to trimming and J lost 13 bases; unmatched junction nucleotides: 9. This CDR3 region has 13 residues. The germline V gene has CDR1 SGHNT and CDR2 YYREEE (reference sequence). The CDR3 spells CASSLTGGGYVTF. The CDR3 nucleotides are TGTGCCAGCAGCTTGACAGGGGGTGGATATGTCACCTTC.

This rearrangement joins TRBV7-8 to TRBJ2-5; D ambiguous. CDR1 and CDR2 (germline): SGHVS, FQNEAQ. The CDR3 totals 14 residues. V was trimmed by 2 bases and J by 0 bases, leaving 7 bases between them. The CDR3 sequence: CASSLNTNQETQYF. CDR3 DNA sequence: TGTGCCAGCAGCTTAAACACCAACCAAGAGACCCAGTACTTC.

The CDR3 DNA reads TGTGCCACCAGCGGGGACAGGCCTGATACGCAGTATTTT. Residues: CATSGDRPDTQYF. The chain carries TRBV15 and TRBJ2-3; TRBD1 matches 8 bases. The CDR3 runs 13 residues. Germline CDR1 is LNHNV and CDR2 is YYDKDF (reference sequence). The V and J ends lost 5 bases and 6 bases, in that order; junction bases with no gene match: 4.

CDR3 DNA sequence: TGTGCCAGCTTAGCGAACACCTACGAGCAGTACTTC. It encodes CASLANTYEQYF. The chain has TRBV28 and TRBJ2-7, with a weak D call TRBD2 (5 bases). V gave up 8 bases and J gave up 2 bases, with 10 bases separating them. CDR3 length: 12 amino acids. The germline gives CDR1 MDHEN, CDR2 SYDVKM.

This chain uses TRBV27 with TRBJ2-2; D call uncertain. Trimming removed 0 bases at V and 4 bases at J, with 9 bases between. The CDR3 length is 15 residues. CDR1 MNHEY and CDR2 SMNVEV come from the germline V gene (reference sequence). CDR3 nucleotide sequence: TGTGCCAGCAGTTTATCGTTGGCGGCCACCGGGGAGCTGTTTTTT. Encoded protein: CASSLSLAATGELFF.

In its sample, this clone was seen a few times. This rearrangement joins TRBV11-2 to TRBJ1-2; 11 nucleotides match TRBD1. The CDR3 loop spans 14 amino acids. Per the germline V gene, CDR1 is SGHAT and CDR2 is FQNNGV. J gave up 5 bases and V 5 bases, and 4 bases lay outside the gene matches. CDR3 sequence: CASSLGTGGYGYTF. The CDR3 DNA is TGTGCCAGCAGCCTTGGGACAGGGGGTTATGGCTACACCTTC. Combining the CDR3 with reference TRBV11-2 and TRBJ1-2 gives the whole variable domain EAGVAQSPRYKIIEKRQSVAFWCNPISGHATLYWYQQILGQGPKLLIQFQNNGVVDDSQLPKDRFSAERLKGVDSTLKIQPAKLEDSAVYLCASSLGTGGYGYTFGSGTRLTVV.

J is TRBJ2-2 and V is TRBV5-1; 9 bases are shared with TRBD1. The CDR3 runs to 15 residues. The ends lost 2 bases at V and 5 bases at J; junction bases unmatched: 4. Looked up from germline, CDR1 is SGHRS and CDR2 is YFSETQ. The CDR3 here is CASSLETGGTGELFF. For the CDR3, the DNA is TGCGCCAGCAGCTTAGAGACAGGGGGTACCGGGGAGCTGTTTTTT.

This clone was recorded only once. The chain has TRBV30 and TRBJ1-3; no firm D call. Trimming pared 4 bases from V and 3 bases from J, leaving 10 bases between. The CDR3 is 13 amino acids. Per the germline V gene, CDR1 is GTSNPN and CDR2 is SVGIG (reference sequence). The CDR3, as DNA: TGTGCCTGGACCGCAGATATTGGAAACACCATATATTTT. Protein product: CAWTADIGNTIYF.

The CDR3 is CASSPETGGEQPQHF. The CDR3 DNA sequence: TGTGCCAGCTCACCTGAGACAGGGGGGGAACAGCCCCAGCATTTT. The J gene is TRBJ1-5, the V gene TRBV18; 9 nucleotides match TRBD1. V lost 3 bases and J lost 7; bases outside the gene matches: 7. The CDR3 length is 15 residues. Germline V gene lookup returns CDR1 KGHSH and CDR2 LQKENI.